The 6 T cell receptor beta chains below come from one sample, sequenced in a study of graft-versus-host responses after intestinal transplantation. No antigens are known for them. Libraries were prepared by immunoSEQ multiplex PCR; TCRdb keeps only in-frame clonotypes and omits some of them. The data hold 80,000 to 100,000 clones, with 85% to 90% observed a single time. The specimen was unstimulated CD4+ T cells sorted from spleen or lymph node cells, collected before intestinal transplant. The receptor set was obtained from a human donor who received an intestinal transplant.

The chain couples TRBV7-2 to TRBJ2-7, with no clear D. V gave up 3 bases and J gave up 3 bases, with 3 bases separating them. This CDR3 is 11 amino acids long. Germline CDR1 and CDR2: SGHTA and FQGNSA. The CDR3 DNA sequence: TGTGCCAGCAGCTTCCGCTACGAGCAGTACTTC. Translated: CASSFRYEQYF.

The chain joins TRBV27 to TRBJ1-1; D not resolved. Germline V lookup: CDR1 MNHEY, CDR2 SMNVEV (reference sequence). Trimming took off 5 bases at V and 4 bases at J, with 11 bases between the two ends. CDR3 length equals 13 residues. The CDR3 sequence: CASSGGWSTEAFF. The CDR3 bases are TGTGCCAGCAGTGGAGGGTGGAGCACTGAAGCTTTCTTT.

Comment on this clone: Other DNA sequences in this sample translate to the same CDR3. The chain joins TRBV5-1 to TRBJ1-5, with 9 bases identical to TRBD1. The J segment lost 2 bases and the V segment lost 0 bases, leaving 0 bases of the junction unmatched. This CDR3 spans 15 amino acids. Per germline, CDR1 SGHRS and CDR2 YFSETQ. This CDR3 reads CASSLGTGGNQPQHF. CDR3 bases: TGCGCCAGCAGCTTGGGGACAGGGGGCAATCAGCCCCAGCATTTT. Full variable domain (missing parts from reference TRBV5-1 and TRBJ1-5): KAGVTQTPRYLIKTRGQQVTLSCSPISGHRSVSWYQQTPGQGLQFLFEYFSETQRNKGNFPGRFSGRQFSNSRSEMNVSTLELGDSALYLCASSLGTGGNQPQHFGDGTRLSIL.

This chain links TRBV5-1 with TRBJ2-7; weak D call: TRBD1 (5 bases). This CDR3 spans 14 amino acids. CDR1 is SGHRS, CDR2 YFSETQ, per germline. Trimming pared 4 bases from V and 2 bases from J, leaving 13 bases between. The CDR3 is CASSPGDRTYEQYF. CDR3 DNA sequence: TGCGCCAGCAGCCCCGGCGACAGAACCTACGAGCAGTACTTC.

The rearrangement uses TRBV6-1 and TRBJ2-7; 15 bases line up with TRBD2. The CDR3 length is 20 residues. CDR1 MNHNS and CDR2 SASEGT come from the germline V gene. Losses at the gene ends were 3 bases for V and 0 bases for J; bases not matched to a gene: 12. CDR3: CASSEAWGLAGGRSSYEQYF. The CDR3, as DNA: TGTGCCAGCAGTGAGGCATGGGGACTAGCGGGGGGAAGGAGCTCCTACGAGCAGTACTTC.

The J gene is TRBJ2-7, the V gene TRBV7-2; 8 bases match TRBD2. V lost 1 base to trimming and J lost 6 bases; unmatched junction nucleotides: 8. Germline V gene data show CDR1 as SGHTA and CDR2 as FQGNSA. There are 15 residues in the CDR3. In nucleotides, the CDR3 is TGTGCCAGCAGCTTAGATCCGGGGGGGCCGGTCGAGCAGTACTTC. Its translation is CASSLDPGGPVEQYF.